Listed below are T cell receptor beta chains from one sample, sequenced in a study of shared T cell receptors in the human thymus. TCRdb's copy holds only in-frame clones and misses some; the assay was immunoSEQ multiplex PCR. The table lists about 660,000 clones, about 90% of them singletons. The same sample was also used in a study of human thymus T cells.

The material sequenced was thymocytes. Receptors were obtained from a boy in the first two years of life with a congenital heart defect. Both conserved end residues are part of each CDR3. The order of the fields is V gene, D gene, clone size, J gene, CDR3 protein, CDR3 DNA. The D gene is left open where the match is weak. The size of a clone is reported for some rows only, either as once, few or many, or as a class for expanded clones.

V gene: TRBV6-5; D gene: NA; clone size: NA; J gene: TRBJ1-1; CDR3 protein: CASSSHENTEAFF; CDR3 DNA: TGTGCCAGCAGCTCACACGAGAACACTGAAGCTTTCTTT
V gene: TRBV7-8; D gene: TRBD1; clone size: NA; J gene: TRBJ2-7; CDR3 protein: CASSLKAQGTYEQYF; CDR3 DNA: TGTGCCAGCAGCTTAAAGGCACAGGGGACGTACGAGCAGTACTTC
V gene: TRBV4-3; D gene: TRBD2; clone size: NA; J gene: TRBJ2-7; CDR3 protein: CASSLLAESSYEQYF; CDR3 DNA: TGCGCCAGCAGCCTACTAGCGGAAAGCTCCTACGAGCAGTACTTC
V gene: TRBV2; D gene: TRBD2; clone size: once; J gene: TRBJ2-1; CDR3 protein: CASSEERLAGDNNEQFF; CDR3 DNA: TGTGCCAGCAGTGAGGAGCGACTAGCGGGAGATAACAATGAGCAGTTCTTC
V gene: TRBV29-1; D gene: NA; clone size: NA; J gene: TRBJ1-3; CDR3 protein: CSVDPRDRSGNTIYF; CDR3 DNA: TGCAGCGTTGATCCCCGGGATAGATCTGGAAACACCATATATTTT
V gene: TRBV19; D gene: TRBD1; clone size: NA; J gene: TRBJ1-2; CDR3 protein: CASSTTSVGQGGDGYTF; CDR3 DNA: TGTGCCAGTAGTACGACCTCGGTGGGACAGGGTGGAGATGGCTACACCTTC
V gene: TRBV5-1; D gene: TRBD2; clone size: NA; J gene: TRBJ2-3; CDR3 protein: CASSLGWAGGTDTQYF; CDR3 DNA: TGCGCCAGCAGCTTGGGGTGGGCGGGAGGCACAGATACGCAGTATTTT
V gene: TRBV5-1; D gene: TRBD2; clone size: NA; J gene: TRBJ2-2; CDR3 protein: CASSWTSGNTGELFF; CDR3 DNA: TGCGCCAGCAGCTGGACTAGCGGGAACACCGGGGAGCTGTTTTTT
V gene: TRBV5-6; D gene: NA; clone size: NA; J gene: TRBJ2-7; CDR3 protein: CASSLRVVRSTCEQYF; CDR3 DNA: TGTGCCAGCAGCTTGCGGGTGGTTCGCTCCACATGCGAGCAGTACTTC
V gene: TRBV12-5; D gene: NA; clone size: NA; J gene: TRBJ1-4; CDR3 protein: CASGLPHGEGPTNEKLFF; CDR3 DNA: TGTGCTAGTGGTTTGCCCCACGGGGAGGGCCCAACTAATGAAAAACTGTTTTTT